This TCR beta chain was found in a study of T cell responses to AZD1222 COVID-19 vaccine. V was pared by 5 bases and J by 10 bases, with 12 bases between. The CDR3 length is 13 residues. Germline assignment: CDR1 SGHVS and CDR2 FNYEAQ. Assay: immunoSEQ multiplex PCR; the TCRdb copy retains only in-frame clones and omits some. Seen here are hundreds of thousands of clones, under 95% observed once, and the top ten hold about 1%. The rearrangement uses TRBV7-6 and TRBJ1-6; the D is unclear. The source material was peripheral blood, sampled on day 0 of MenACWY control vaccination. This receptor was obtained from an adult in good health. The CDR3 region is CASSTSRVSPLHF. The CDR3 DNA is TGTGCCAGCAGCACATCAAGGGTCTCACCCCTCCACTTT.